Listed below are T cell receptor beta chains from one sample, sequenced in a study of shared clonotypes between healthy human individuals. Measured with immunoSEQ multiplex PCR; TCRdb has only the in-frame clones, and not every one. The sample contains roughly 1.4 million clones, roughly 98.5% of which appear only once. Sequencing used naive CD4+ T cells sorted from blood. Source of these receptors: a young man in good health. The conserved cysteine and the conserved F or W are not part of the CDR3 here. Fields, in order: clone size, V gene, CDR3 protein. Expanded clones are given a class, and other clones once, few, many or no size at all.

. TRBV9 ASSVEPADEAF
. TRBV29-1 SVVGEDYGYT
. TRBV7-9 ASSLVGQLYEQY
. TRBV28 ASSPPLGEKLF
. TRBV5-1 ASSATGSGRVDGEQF
. TRBV5-5 ASSLSLLPTYEQY
. TRBV5-1 ASTKGDVHNTEAF
. TRBV11-2 ASSLAAGGRTSGANVLT
. TRBV5-1 ASSSAHSGRGETQY
. TRBV7-2 ASSFIPPGRGTYEQY
. TRBV9 ASSVGAGTETQY
. TRBV29-1 SGARGYEQY
. TRBV10-1 ASSVGSEQF
. TRBV20-1 SARAGQPQH
once TRBV2 ASTAGARYNQPQH
once TRBV9 ASSVGGNRNQPQH
. TRBV7-2 ASSLTLAGPYNEQF
. TRBV28 ASSLWLADYEQY
. TRBV5-4 ASSPRTSGIYNEQF
. TRBV29-1 SVEDLRGQNTEAF
once TRBV7-2 ASRSRGSGNTIY
. TRBV5-1 ASSFPGAPGYEQY
. TRBV27 ASSSRGTGISGYT
. TRBV7-9 ASSLASGTGYGYT
. TRBV7-3 ASSPSGKEETQY
. TRBV28 ASFLQHGGYTEAF
. TRBV11-2 ASSQEGNGYT
. TRBV29-1 SATPSGKSYNEQF
once TRBV28 ASSFPKPSEGGGYT
. TRBV11-2 ASSLVPRGGTDTQY
once TRBV19 ASSLPGRAF
. TRBV9 ASSDLGVEQY
. TRBV7-6 ASSRKTGTGNTGELF
. TRBV5-4 ASSPRRTSGRFANTGELF
. TRBV5-1 ASSLGRDWGTQY
once TRBV11-1 ASSLTTSGRSPRDIQY
. TRBV6-5 ASSLGILNTEAF
. TRBV5-6 ASSLWGRSGLVGV
. TRBV6-5 ASSRGKTGTDTQY
. TRBV4-1 ASSQDLRNRYGYT
. TRBV9 ASSVSGRADTGELF
. TRBV6-5 ASRPQGGRPEAF
. TRBV19 ASSMLAGGSTDTQY
. TRBV7-6 ASSPRTTSKQRAHQPQH
. TRBV4-1 ASSQTGSSYNEQF
. TRBV7-8 ASSPVGSNYEQY
. TRBV7-9 ASSFKGRVYNEQF